The 4 T cell receptor beta chains presented below share a single source sample, sequenced in a study of regulatory T cells in long-lasting Graves disease. The time point was: newly diagnosed GD, antithyroid drugs for less than 3 months. TCR sequences were obtained from RNA taken from PBMCs. CDR3-region Arm-PCR and iRepertoire HTBI primers produced the TCR beta libraries. One entry per CDR3 protein, called by TCRdb with MiXCR from the multiplex PCR reads. This table has hundreds of thousands of distinct CDR3 sequences, around 12% appearing once. This same sample was also part of a study on T cells in Graves' hyperthyroidism and ophthalmopathy.

This sample comprised peripheral blood mononuclear cells (PBMCs), obtained at new diagnosis, from a patient treated with antithyroid drugs. These receptor sequences come from a woman between 25 and 40 years old with Graves disease.

This clonotype was recorded many times. The chain couples TRBV12-3 or TRBV12-4 to TRBJ1-2; D remains unclear. The CDR3 contains 12 residues. Trimming left V 1 base short and J 8 bases short, with 8 bases between. The CDR3: CASSLEVSGYTF. The CDR3 DNA sequence: TGTGCCAGCAGTTTAGAGGTCAGCGGCTACACCTTC.

Many counts were recorded for this clonotype. The rearrangement joins TRBV28 to TRBJ2-7; D gene ambiguous. Germline assignment: CDR1 MDHEN and CDR2 SYDVKM. The CDR3 has 13 amino acids. Deletions cut 7 bases from V and 2 bases from J, with 12 bases between. The chain's CDR3 is CASKPSVTYEQYF. For the CDR3, the DNA is TGTGCCAGCAAGCCTTCCGTGACCTACGAGCAGTACTTC.

The sample holds many counts of this clonotype. This chain links TRBV6-2 or TRBV6-3 with TRBJ1-5, with a weak D call TRBD1 (5 bases). There are 14 residues in the CDR3. V dropped 8 bases and J dropped 4 bases, with 15 bases sitting between them. Germline CDR1 is MNHEY and CDR2 is SVGEGT. This chain's CDR3 is CASRGRRTNQPQHF. CDR3 sequence (DNA): TGTGCCAGCCGGGGACGCCGCACGAATCAGCCCCAGCATTTT.

This clonotype was detected many times. J is TRBJ2-1 and V is TRBV12-3 or TRBV12-4, with D uncertain. The CDR3 contains 17 residues. The V end lost 5 bases, the J end lost 5 bases, and 22 bases lay between the germline ends. CDR3 sequence: CASSLGSRLYPNNEQFF. For the CDR3, the DNA is TGTGCCAGCAGTCTCGGAAGTCGGCTCTACCCTAACAATGAGCAGTTCTTC.